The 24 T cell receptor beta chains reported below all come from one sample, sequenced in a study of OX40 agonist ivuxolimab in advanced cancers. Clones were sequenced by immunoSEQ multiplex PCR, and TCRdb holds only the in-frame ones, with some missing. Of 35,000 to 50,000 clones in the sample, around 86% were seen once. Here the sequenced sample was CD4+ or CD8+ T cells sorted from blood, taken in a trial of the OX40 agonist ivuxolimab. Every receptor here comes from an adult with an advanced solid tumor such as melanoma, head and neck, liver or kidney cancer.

The DNA of the CDR3 is TGCAGCTTCTCTGTGGACAACACTAATGAAAAACTGTTTTTT. Encoded protein: CSFSVDNTNEKLFF. V gene TRBV29-1 combines with J gene TRBJ1-4, with D maybe TRBD1 (5 bases). With 8 bases removed from V and 2 bases from J, the gap between germline ends came to 15 bases. The CDR3 has 14 amino acids. The germline gives CDR1 SQVTM, CDR2 ANQGSEA.

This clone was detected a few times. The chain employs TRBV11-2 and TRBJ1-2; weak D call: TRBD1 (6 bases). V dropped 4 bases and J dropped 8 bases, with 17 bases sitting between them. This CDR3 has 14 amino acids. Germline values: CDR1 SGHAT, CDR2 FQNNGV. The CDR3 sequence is CASSSITGFWGYTF. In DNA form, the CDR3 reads TGTGCCAGCAGCTCCATTACAGGGTTTTGGGGCTACACCTTC.

The DNA of the CDR3 is TGTGCCAGCAGACGCCAGGGGGCGGGCACTGAAGCTTTCTTT. Translation gives CASRRQGAGTEAFF. The chain combines TRBV6-1 with TRBJ1-1, with 8 bases fitting TRBD1. The V segment lost 6 bases and the J segment 4 bases; nucleotides outside the gene matches: 7. Germline CDR1 reads MNHNS; CDR2 reads SASEGT. This CDR3 spans 14 amino acids.

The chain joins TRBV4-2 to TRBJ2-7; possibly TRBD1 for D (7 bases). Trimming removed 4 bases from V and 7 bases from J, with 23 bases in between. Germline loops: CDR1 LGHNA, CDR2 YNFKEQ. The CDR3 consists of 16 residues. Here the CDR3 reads CASSPLEGAGRGEQYF. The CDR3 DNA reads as TGTGCCAGCAGCCCTCTCGAGGGGGCGGGGCGGGGAGAGCAGTACTTC.

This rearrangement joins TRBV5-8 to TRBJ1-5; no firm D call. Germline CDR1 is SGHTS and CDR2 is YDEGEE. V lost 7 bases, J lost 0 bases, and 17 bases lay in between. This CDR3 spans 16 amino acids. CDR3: CASSTATLYSNQPQHF. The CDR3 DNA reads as TGTGCCAGCTCGACCGCTACCTTATATAGCAATCAGCCCCAGCATTTT. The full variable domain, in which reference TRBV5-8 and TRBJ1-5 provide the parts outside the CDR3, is EAGVTQSPTHLIKTRGQQATLRCSPISGHTSVYWYQQALGLGLQFLLWYDEGEERNRGNFPPRFSGRQFPNYSSELNVNALELEDSALYLCASSTATLYSNQPQHFGDGTRLSIL.

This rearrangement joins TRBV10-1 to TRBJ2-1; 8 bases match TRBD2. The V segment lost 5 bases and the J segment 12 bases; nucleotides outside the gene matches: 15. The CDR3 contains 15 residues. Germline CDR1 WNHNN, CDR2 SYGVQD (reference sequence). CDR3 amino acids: CASSPGVAGSPPQFF. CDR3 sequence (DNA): TGCGCCAGCAGTCCCGGGGTAGCGGGAAGTCCCCCGCAGTTCTTC.

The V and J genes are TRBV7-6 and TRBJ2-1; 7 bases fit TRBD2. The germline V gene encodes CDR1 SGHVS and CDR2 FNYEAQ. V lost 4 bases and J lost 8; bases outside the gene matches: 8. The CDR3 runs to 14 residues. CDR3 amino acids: CASSSPSSGHEQFF. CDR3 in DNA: TGTGCCAGCAGCTCACCATCTAGCGGCCATGAGCAGTTCTTC.

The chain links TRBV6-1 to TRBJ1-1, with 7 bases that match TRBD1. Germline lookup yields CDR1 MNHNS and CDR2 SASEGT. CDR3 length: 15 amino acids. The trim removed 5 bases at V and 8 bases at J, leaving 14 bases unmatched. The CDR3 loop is CASSPPLTGIAEAFF. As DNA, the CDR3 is TGTGCCAGCAGTCCACCCTTGACAGGGATCGCCGAAGCTTTCTTT.

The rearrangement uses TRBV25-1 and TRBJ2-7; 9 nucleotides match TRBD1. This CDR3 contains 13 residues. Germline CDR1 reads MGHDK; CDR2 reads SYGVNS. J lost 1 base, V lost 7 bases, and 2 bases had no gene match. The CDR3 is CASTGQGSYEQYF. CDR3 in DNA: TGTGCCAGCACGGGACAGGGATCCTACGAGCAGTACTTC.

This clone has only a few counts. In nucleotides, the CDR3 is TGTGCCAGCAGTTACAGTGAGGGGGCGGGTCAGCCCCAGCATTTT. Protein: CASSYSEGAGQPQHF. This chain connects TRBV6-5 to TRBJ1-5; 7 nucleotides line up with TRBD1. V lost 2 bases to trimming and J lost 6 bases; unmatched junction nucleotides: 7. Germline CDR1 is MNHEY and CDR2 is SVGAGI. The CDR3 extends over 15 amino acids.

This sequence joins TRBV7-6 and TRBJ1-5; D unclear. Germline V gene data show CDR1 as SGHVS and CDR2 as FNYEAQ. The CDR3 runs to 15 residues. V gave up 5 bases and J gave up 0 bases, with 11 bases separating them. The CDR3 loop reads CASSPDTYSNQPQHF. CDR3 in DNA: TGTGCCAGCAGCCCCGACACCTATAGCAATCAGCCCCAGCATTTT.

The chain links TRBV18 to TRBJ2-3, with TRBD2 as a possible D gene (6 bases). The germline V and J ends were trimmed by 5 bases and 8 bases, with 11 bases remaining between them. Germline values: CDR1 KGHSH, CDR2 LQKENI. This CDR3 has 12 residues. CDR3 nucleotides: TGTGCCAGCTCAAGACTAGGTGGTACGCAGTATTTT. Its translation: CASSRLGGTQYF.

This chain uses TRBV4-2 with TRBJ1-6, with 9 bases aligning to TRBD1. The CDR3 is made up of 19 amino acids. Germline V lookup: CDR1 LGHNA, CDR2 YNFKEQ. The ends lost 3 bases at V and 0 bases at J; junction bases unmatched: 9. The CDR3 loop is CASSHLPGQGSSYNSPLHF. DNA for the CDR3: TGTGCCAGCAGCCACCTTCCGGGACAGGGAAGCTCCTATAATTCACCCCTCCACTTT.

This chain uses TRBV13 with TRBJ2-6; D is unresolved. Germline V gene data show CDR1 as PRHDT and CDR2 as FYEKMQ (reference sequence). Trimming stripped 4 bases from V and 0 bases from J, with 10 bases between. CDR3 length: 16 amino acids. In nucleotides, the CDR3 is TGTGCCAGCAGCTCCTATCCTCTCTCTGGGGCCAACGTCCTGACTTTC. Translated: CASSSYPLSGANVLTF.

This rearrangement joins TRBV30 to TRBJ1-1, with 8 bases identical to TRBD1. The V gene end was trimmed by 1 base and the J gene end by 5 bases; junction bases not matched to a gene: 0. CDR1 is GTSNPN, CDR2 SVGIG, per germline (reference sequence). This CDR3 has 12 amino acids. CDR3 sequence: CAWSGQGTEAFF. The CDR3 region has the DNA TGTGCCTGGAGTGGACAGGGGACTGAAGCTTTCTTT.

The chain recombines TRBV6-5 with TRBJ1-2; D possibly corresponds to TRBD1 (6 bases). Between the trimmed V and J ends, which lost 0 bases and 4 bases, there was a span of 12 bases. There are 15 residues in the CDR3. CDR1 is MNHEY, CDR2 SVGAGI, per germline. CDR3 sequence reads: CASSYSFGGVYGYTF. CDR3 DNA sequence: TGTGCCAGCAGTTACTCATTTGGGGGCGTCTATGGCTACACCTTC.

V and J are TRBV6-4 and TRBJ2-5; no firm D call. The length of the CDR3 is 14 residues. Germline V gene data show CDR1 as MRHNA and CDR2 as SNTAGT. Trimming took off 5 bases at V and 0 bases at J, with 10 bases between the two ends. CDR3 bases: TGTGCCAGCAGTTTACCGGAGCACCAAGAGACCCAGTACTTC. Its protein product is CASSLPEHQETQYF.

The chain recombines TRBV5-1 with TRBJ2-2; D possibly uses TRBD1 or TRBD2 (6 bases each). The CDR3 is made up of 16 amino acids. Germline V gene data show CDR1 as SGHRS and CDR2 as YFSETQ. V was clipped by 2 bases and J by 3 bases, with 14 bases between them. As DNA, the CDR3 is TGCGCCAGCAGCTTAGCACCGGGGGCAGACACCGGGGAGCTGTTTTTT. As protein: CASSLAPGADTGELFF.

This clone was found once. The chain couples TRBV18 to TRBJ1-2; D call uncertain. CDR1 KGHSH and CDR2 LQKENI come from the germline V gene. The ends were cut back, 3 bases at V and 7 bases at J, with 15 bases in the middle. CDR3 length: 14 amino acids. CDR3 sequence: CASSPPAGVSGYTF. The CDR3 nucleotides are TGTGCCAGCTCACCTCCCGCCGGGGTCTCTGGCTACACCTTC.

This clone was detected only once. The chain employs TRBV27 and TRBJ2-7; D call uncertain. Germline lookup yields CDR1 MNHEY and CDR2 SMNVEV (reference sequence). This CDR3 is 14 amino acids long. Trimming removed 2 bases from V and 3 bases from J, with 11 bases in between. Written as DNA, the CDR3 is TGTGCCAGCAGTTTAACCCCCCGCAGCTACGAGCAGTACTTC. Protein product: CASSLTPRSYEQYF.

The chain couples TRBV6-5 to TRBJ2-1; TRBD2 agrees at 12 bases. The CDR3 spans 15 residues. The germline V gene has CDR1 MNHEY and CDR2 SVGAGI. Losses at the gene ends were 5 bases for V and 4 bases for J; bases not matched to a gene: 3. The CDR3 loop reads CASSRLAGAYNEQFF. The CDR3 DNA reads TGTGCCAGCAGTAGACTAGCGGGAGCTTACAATGAGCAGTTCTTC.

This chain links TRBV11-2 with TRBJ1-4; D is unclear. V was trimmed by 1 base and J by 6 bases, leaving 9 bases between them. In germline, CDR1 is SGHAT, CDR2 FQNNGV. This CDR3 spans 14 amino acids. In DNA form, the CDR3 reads TGTGCCAGCAGCTTAGCACGGAATGATGAAAAACTGTTTTTT. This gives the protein CASSLARNDEKLFF.

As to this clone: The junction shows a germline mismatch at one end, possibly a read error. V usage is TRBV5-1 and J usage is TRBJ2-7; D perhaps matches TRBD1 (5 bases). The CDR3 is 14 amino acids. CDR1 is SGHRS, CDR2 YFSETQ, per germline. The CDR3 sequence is CASSLVRGHYEQYF. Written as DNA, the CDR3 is TGTGCCAGCAGCTTGGTTAGGGGCCATTACGAGCAGTACTTC.

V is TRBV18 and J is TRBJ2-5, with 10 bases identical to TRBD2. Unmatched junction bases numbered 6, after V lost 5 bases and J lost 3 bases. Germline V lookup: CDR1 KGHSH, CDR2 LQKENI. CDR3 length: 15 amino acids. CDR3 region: CASSSSLAGEETQYF. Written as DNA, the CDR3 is TGTGCCAGCTCATCTAGTCTAGCGGGAGAAGAGACCCAGTACTTC.